This TCR beta chain was sequenced for a study of radiation and T cells in renal cell carcinoma. The time point: baseline pretreatment blood. Treatment denoted: 15 Gy SBRT to primary tumor, nephrectomy 4 weeks later. The germline V and J ends were trimmed by 4 bases and 1 base, with 8 bases remaining between them. Germline V gene lookup returns CDR1 SGHKS and CDR2 YYEKEE (reference sequence). The CDR3 runs to 13 residues. Assay: immunoSEQ multiplex PCR; the TCRdb copy retains only in-frame clones and omits some. The sample comprises about 150,000 clones, roughly 90% of which are singletons, and more than 10% rests with the top ten.

The chain combines TRBV5-5 with TRBJ1-2; D perhaps matches TRBD1 (5 bases). The sequencing here drew on blood, taken from a patient whose treatment included radiotherapy and nephrectomy. The TCR comes from a woman between 45 and 65 years old with renal cell carcinoma. The DNA of the CDR3 is TGTGCCAGCAGCCAGGGCCTTAACTATGGCTACACCTTC. This encodes CASSQGLNYGYTF. Using reference TRBV5-5 and TRBJ1-2 for the parts outside the CDR3, the full variable domain is DAGVTQSPTHLIKTRGQQVTLRCSPISGHKSVSWYQQVLGQGPQFIFQYYEKEERGRGNFPDRFSARQFPNYSSELNVNALLLGDSALYLCASSQGLNYGYTFGSGTRLTVV.